Reported below is one T cell receptor (beta chain). The sample is drawn from a study of T cell responses to AZD1222 COVID-19 vaccine. Assay: immunoSEQ multiplex PCR; the TCRdb copy retains only in-frame clones and omits some. The sample records about 110,000 clones, around 84% being singletons. The V gene's germline CDR1 is MGHRA and CDR2 YSYEKL. The V end lost 1 base, the J end lost 8 bases, and 14 bases lay between the germline ends. This CDR3 spans 15 amino acids. This TCR came from an adult in good health. The sample was peripheral blood, taken on day 0 of AZD1222 vaccination. The V call is TRBV4-1, the J call TRBJ1-4; a weak D match, TRBD1 (5 bases). DNA for the CDR3: TGCGCCAGCAGCCAAGGGAGGGGCCCTCGGGAAAAACTGTTTTTT. It encodes CASSQGRGPREKLFF.